These 24 T cell receptor beta chains share one sample of origin, sequenced in a study of blood T cell repertoires in COVID-19 (dated by TCRdb to 2020 to 2022). The method behind the library was the immunoSEQ multiplex PCR assay. TCRdb mirrors the immuneACCESS table, restricted to in-frame sequences. Some clones are absent from its copies; in checked studies, under half trace to an unresolved V gene, and the reason for the others is unknown. In all, the sample holds about 150,000 clones, and around 88% of those were seen once. Over 2.5% of the sample is taken by the ten largest. Sequencing was done on a sample of peripheral blood. These receptor sequences come from a man between 60 and 75 years old with active or convalescent COVID-19.

The chain recombines TRBV2 with TRBJ1-5, with no clear D. The CDR3 has 14 residues. Germline V gives CDR1 SNHLY, CDR2 FYNNEI. Trimming took 11 bases from V and 0 from J, leaving 14 bases between them. CDR3 DNA sequence: TGTGCCTCACGTGGGCAGACTAGCAATCAGCCCCAGCATTTT. Translated: CASRGQTSNQPQHF.

The chain carries TRBV9 and TRBJ1-4; a weak D match, TRBD1 (6 bases). The germline CDR1 and CDR2 sequences are SGDLS and YYNGEE. This CDR3 contains 15 residues. V was trimmed by 3 bases and J by 3 bases, leaving 12 bases between them. The CDR3 sequence is CASSARGKANEKLFF. The CDR3 DNA is TGTGCCAGCAGCGCCAGGGGTAAGGCTAATGAAAAACTGTTTTTT.

The chain couples TRBV7-2 to TRBJ2-3, with 7 bases lining up with TRBD2. J lost 1 base, V lost 5 bases, and 9 bases had no gene match. This CDR3 is 16 amino acids long. Germline CDR1 SGHTA, CDR2 FQGNSA. CDR3 region: CASSLTPGGGTDTQYF. For the CDR3, the DNA is TGTGCCAGCAGCCTTACCCCGGGGGGTGGCACAGATACGCAGTATTTT. Supplemented by reference TRBV7-2 and TRBJ2-3, the full variable domain reads GAGVSQSPSNKVTEKGKDVELRCDPISGHTALYWYRQSLGQGLEFLIYFQGNSAPDKSGLPSDRFSAERTGGSVSTLTIQRTQQEDSAVYLCASSLTPGGGTDTQYFGPGTRLTVL.

The genes are TRBV7-9 and TRBJ2-3, with D hard to call. Germline V gives CDR1 SEHNR, CDR2 FQNEAQ (reference sequence). The CDR3 has 14 residues. V was trimmed by 5 bases and J by 4 bases, leaving 13 bases between them. The CDR3 loop is CASSLYPRADTQYF. The CDR3 bases are TGTGCCAGCAGCCTTTACCCTCGGGCAGATACGCAGTATTTT.

The chain has TRBV24-1 and TRBJ1-1; D gene ambiguous. Trimming took 9 bases from V and 4 from J, leaving 17 bases between them. The CDR3 totals 14 residues. Germline-derived CDR1 and CDR2 are KGHDR and SFDVKD. The DNA for the CDR3 is TGTGCCACCTCCGGGCGGGATTTCGGCACTGAAGCTTTCTTT. Translating it yields CATSGRDFGTEAFF.

This chain joins TRBV9 and TRBJ2-7, with D uncertain. Germline loops: CDR1 SGDLS, CDR2 YYNGEE. The germline V and J ends were trimmed by 0 bases and 0 bases, with 7 bases remaining between them. The CDR3 is 14 residues long. The DNA of the CDR3 is TGTGCCAGCAGCGTAGGCAAGAGCTCCTACGAGCAGTACTTC. This codes for CASSVGKSSYEQYF. The full variable domain, completed using reference TRBV9 and TRBJ2-7, is DSGVTQTPKHLITATGQRVTLRCSPRSGDLSVYWYQQSLDQGLQFLIQYYNGEERAKGNILERFSAQQFPDLHSELNLSSLELGDSALYFCASSVGKSSYEQYFGPGTRLTVT.

This clone occurred once. The V and J genes are TRBV5-1 and TRBJ1-3; 7 nucleotides line up with TRBD1. The J segment lost 4 bases and the V segment lost 4 bases, leaving 8 bases of the junction unmatched. The germline gives CDR1 SGHRS, CDR2 YFSETQ. The CDR3 covers 15 residues. DNA of the CDR3: TGCGCCAGCAGCAGCTCTCCGGGACAGGGAAACACCATATATTTT. This codes for CASSSSPGQGNTIYF.

This clone was seen a single time. The chain uses TRBV29-1 and TRBJ1-1; D gene ambiguous. Trimming stripped 4 bases from V and 3 bases from J, with 18 bases between. Germline CDR1 and CDR2: SQVTM and ANQGSEA. This CDR3 is 15 amino acids long. The chain's CDR3 is CSVAGEAGRDTEAFF. The CDR3 DNA follows: TGCAGCGTTGCCGGGGAGGCGGGGAGGGACACTGAAGCTTTCTTT. Supplemented by reference TRBV29-1 and TRBJ1-1, the full variable domain reads SAVISQKPSRDICQRGTSLTIQCQVDSQVTMMFWYRQQPGQSLTLIATANQGSEATYESGFVIDKFPISRPNLTFSTLTVSNMSPEDSSIYLCSVAGEAGRDTEAFFGQGTRLTVV.

The chain employs TRBV5-6 and TRBJ1-6; D is ambiguous. The CDR3 loop spans 13 amino acids. V dropped 5 bases and J dropped 8 bases, with 11 bases sitting between them. CDR1 SGHDT and CDR2 YYEEEE come from the germline V gene. This chain's CDR3 is CASRPQADSPLHF. The CDR3 DNA is TGTGCCAGCAGACCTCAGGCTGATTCACCCCTCCACTTT.

This chain joins TRBV11-2 and TRBJ1-1; weak D call: TRBD1 (5 bases). From germline, CDR1 is SGHAT and CDR2 FQNNGV. V lost 11 bases to trimming and J lost 5 bases, with 21 bases between them. This CDR3 region has 14 residues. The CDR3 is CASHLGGSVTEAFF. The CDR3 DNA follows: TGTGCCTCTCACTTGGGGGGGTCAGTAACTGAAGCTTTCTTT.

The rearrangement uses TRBV7-2 and TRBJ2-3; TRBD2 matches at 15 bases. Germline V CDR1 and CDR2: SGHTA, FQGNSA. The CDR3 length is 19 residues. Trimming cost V 5 bases and J 5 bases; bases outside gene matches: 14. The DNA for the CDR3 is TGTGCCAGCAGCCGTAGGCCCGGGACTAGCGGGGGGACTCGAGATACGCAGTATTTT. Its protein is CASSRRPGTSGGTRDTQYF.

The rearrangement links TRBV18 to TRBJ1-5, with D hard to call. Trimming cost V 2 bases and J 5 bases, with 4 bases left between them. Germline CDR1 and CDR2: KGHSH and LQKENI. This CDR3 has 12 amino acids. For the CDR3, the DNA is TGTGCCAGCTCACCAGAGGATCAGCCCCAGCATTTT. This codes for CASSPEDQPQHF.

The genes are TRBV6-1 and TRBJ1-4; 9 bases align to TRBD1. This CDR3 is 16 amino acids long. V dropped 4 bases and J dropped 8; count of bases not matched to a gene: 11. Germline V lookup: CDR1 MNHNS, CDR2 SASEGT. CDR3 region: CASSAMGQGGGEKLFF. CDR3 sequence (DNA): TGTGCCAGCAGTGCGATGGGACAGGGCGGGGGCGAAAAACTGTTTTTT.

The chain employs TRBV19 and TRBJ1-1; TRBD1 matches at 7 bases. Germline CDR1 and CDR2: LNHDA and SQIVND (reference sequence). V was pared by 5 bases and J by 4 bases, with 7 bases of the junction left unmatched. The CDR3 runs 14 residues. CDR3 loop: CASSGQDSGTEAFF. CDR3 DNA: TGTGCCAGTAGTGGACAGGATTCGGGCACTGAAGCTTTCTTT.

This chain links TRBV10-3 with TRBJ2-3; 10 nucleotides line up with TRBD2. CDR1 is ENHRY and CDR2 is SYGVKD in the germline V gene. This CDR3 has 15 residues. V shed 4 bases and J 1 base; nucleotides not matched to a gene: 2. CDR3 nucleotide sequence: TGTGCCATCAGTGGCGGGACTAGCGGCACAGATACGCAGTATTTT. Protein: CAISGGTSGTDTQYF.

The chain links TRBV7-2 to TRBJ2-2; 7 nucleotides align to TRBD1. The germline gives CDR1 SGHTA, CDR2 FQGNSA. Trimming removed 3 bases from V and 4 bases from J; junction bases left unmatched: 5. The CDR3 is made up of 15 amino acids. CDR3 DNA: TGTGCCAGCAGCTTGCACAGGGGTGGCACCGGGGAGCTGTTTTTT. Protein sequence: CASSLHRGGTGELFF.

The chain links TRBV2 to TRBJ1-4; perhaps TRBD1 as D (5 bases). Between the trimmed V and J ends, which lost 6 bases and 4 bases, there was a span of 15 bases. CDR1 and CDR2 (germline): SNHLY, FYNNEI. This CDR3 is built from 15 residues. The CDR3 DNA sequence: TGTGCCAGCAGGGGGGAGGGGTGGGGTAATGAAAAACTGTTTTTT. Amino acid sequence: CASRGEGWGNEKLFF.

This clone appeared once. The chain joins TRBV24-1 to TRBJ2-5; weak D call: TRBD2 (5 bases). Trimming took 4 bases from V and 2 from J, leaving 13 bases between them. Per germline, CDR1 KGHDR and CDR2 SFDVKD. The CDR3 is made up of 15 amino acids. The CDR3 sequence is CATSDRTDLQETQYF. Here the CDR3 DNA reads TGTGCCACCAGTGACCGGACGGACTTACAAGAGACCCAGTACTTC.

CDR3 amino acids: CAWSVQKSKNIQYF. Here the CDR3 DNA reads TGTGCCTGGAGTGTACAGAAGTCCAAAAACATTCAGTACTTC. This chain links TRBV30 with TRBJ2-4; D is unclear. Trimming took off 0 bases at V and 2 bases at J, with 8 bases between the two ends. The CDR3 consists of 14 residues. Germline assignment: CDR1 GTSNPN and CDR2 SVGIG (reference sequence).

V usage is TRBV18 and J usage is TRBJ1-5; possible D gene TRBD1, 5 bases. The V gene lost 6 bases and the J gene lost 4 bases, with 16 bases spanning the gap. The CDR3 has 15 residues. Germline CDR1 and CDR2: KGHSH and LQKENI. This chain's CDR3 is CASSGLGGGNQPQHF. The CDR3 DNA sequence: TGTGCCAGCTCGGGCCTTGGTGGGGGGAATCAGCCCCAGCATTTT.

J is TRBJ1-2 and V is TRBV3-1 (or the pseudogene TRBV3-2); no reliable D call. CDR3 size: 12 residues. Germline V gene sequence: CDR1 LGHDT, CDR2 YNNKEL (reference sequence). The germline V and J ends were trimmed by 1 base and 6 bases, with 6 bases remaining between them. The CDR3 loop is CASSQGRDGYTF. CDR3 coding DNA: TGTGCCAGCAGCCAAGGTCGGGATGGCTACACCTTC.

The count of this clone is one. This chain connects TRBV30 to TRBJ2-7; 7 bases align to TRBD2. This CDR3 has 14 residues. Losses at the gene ends were 1 base for V and 4 bases for J; bases not matched to a gene: 7. The germline V gene has CDR1 GTSNPN and CDR2 SVGIG (reference sequence). The CDR3 DNA is TGTGCCTGGAGTGATTGGGCGGGGGTTTACGAGCAGTACTTC. This gives the protein CAWSDWAGVYEQYF.

This chain uses TRBV28 with TRBJ1-2, with TRBD1 matching over 12 bases. The length of the CDR3 is 16 residues. Germline CDR1 reads MDHEN; CDR2 reads SYDVKM. Unmatched junction bases numbered 10, after V lost 5 bases and J lost 6 bases. The CDR3 region is CASSLFPGQGADGYTF. CDR3 sequence (DNA): TGTGCCAGCAGTCTCTTTCCGGGACAGGGGGCGGATGGCTACACCTTC.

This sequence joins TRBV7-9 and TRBJ2-7; D unclear. CDR1 is SEHNR and CDR2 is FQNEAQ in the germline V gene (reference sequence). The CDR3 sequence is 13 residues long. The V gene lost 1 base and the J gene lost 6 bases, with 10 bases spanning the gap. CDR3 residues: CASSLGRSGEQYF. CDR3 sequence (DNA): TGTGCCAGCAGCTTAGGGAGATCGGGCGAGCAGTACTTC.